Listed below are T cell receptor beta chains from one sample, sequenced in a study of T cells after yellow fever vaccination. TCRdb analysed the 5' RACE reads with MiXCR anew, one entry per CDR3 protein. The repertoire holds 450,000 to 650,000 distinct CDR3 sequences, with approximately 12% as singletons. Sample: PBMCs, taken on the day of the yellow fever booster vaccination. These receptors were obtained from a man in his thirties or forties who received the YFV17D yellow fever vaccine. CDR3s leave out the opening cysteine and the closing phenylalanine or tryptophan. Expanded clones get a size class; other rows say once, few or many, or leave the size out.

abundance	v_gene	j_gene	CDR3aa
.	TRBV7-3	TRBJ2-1	ASSLATGAPSEQF
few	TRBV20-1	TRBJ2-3	SASMPSVGTDTQY
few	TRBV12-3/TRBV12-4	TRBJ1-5	ASSLKAGKPQH
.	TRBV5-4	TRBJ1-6	ASSFPGRSPLH
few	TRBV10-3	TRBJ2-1	AISAETYNEQF
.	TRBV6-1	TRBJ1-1	ASSHRGGTEAF
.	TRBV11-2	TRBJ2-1	ASSLDRGEQF
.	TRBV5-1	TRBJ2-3	ASSPSASGSTDTQY
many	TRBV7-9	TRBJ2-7	ASSSDRGSSYEQY
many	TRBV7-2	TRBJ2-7	ASSLGPGGSPYEQY
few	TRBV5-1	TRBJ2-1	ASSFELAVVNEQF
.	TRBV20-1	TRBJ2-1	SARTTSGLPNEQF
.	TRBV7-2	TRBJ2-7	ASSFGLAFEQY
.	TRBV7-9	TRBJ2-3	ASSGTWADTQY
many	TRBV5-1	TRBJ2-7	ASSLGQGVYEQY
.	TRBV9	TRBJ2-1	ASSVGSSGRYNEQF
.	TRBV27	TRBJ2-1	ASSAGTSGHNEQF
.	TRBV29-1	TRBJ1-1	SGGHSPNTEAF
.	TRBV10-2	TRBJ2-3	ASSEERGLYGVSPDTQY
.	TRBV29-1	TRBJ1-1	SAKKGTANTEAF
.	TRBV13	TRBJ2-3	ASAVTRTDTQY
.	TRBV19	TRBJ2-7	ASSIGLGSYEQY
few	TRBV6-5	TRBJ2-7	ASSYSEVTSDEQY
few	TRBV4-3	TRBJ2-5	ASSQALATKETQY
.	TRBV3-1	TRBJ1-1	ASSTRQDRGTEAF
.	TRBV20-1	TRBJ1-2	SAGLGTANYGYT
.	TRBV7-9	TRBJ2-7	ASSLPLAGWKASEQY
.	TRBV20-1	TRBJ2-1	SAYLTSGVSSYNEQF
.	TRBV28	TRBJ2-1	ASSLGSGRTHNEQF
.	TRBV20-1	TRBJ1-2	SADTGNYGYT
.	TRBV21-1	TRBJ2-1	ASSPGDRSNEQF
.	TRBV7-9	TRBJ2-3	ATQADTQY
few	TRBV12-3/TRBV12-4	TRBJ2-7	ASSFRPTGNYEQY
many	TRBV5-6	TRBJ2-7	ASSKPEGTYEQY
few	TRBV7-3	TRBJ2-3	ASSRDGTRSDTQY
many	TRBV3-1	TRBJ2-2	ASSQGWNTGELF
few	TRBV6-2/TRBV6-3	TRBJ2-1	ASSSNSGRVDEQF
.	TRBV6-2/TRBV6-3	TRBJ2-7	ASGYVYEQY
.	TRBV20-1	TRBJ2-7	STTAWSGGQY
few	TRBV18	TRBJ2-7	ASHSGQGNNEQY
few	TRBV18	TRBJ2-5	ASSQGTHRETQY
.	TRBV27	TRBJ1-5	ASSQSGSIHSNQPQH
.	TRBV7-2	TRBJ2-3	ASSLAFGANTQY
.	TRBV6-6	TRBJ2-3	AMGGGFTDTQY
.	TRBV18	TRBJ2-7	ASSPGTSVYEQY
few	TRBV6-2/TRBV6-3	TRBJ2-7	ASRAGLAGREQY
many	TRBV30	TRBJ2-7	AWARIYGTYEQY
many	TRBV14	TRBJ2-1	ASSREYSSYNEQF
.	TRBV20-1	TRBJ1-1	SASPQPLGAEAF
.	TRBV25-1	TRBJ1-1	ASDGKGLTEAF
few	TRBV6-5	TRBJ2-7	ASSYRGRNNEQY